The 28 T cell receptor beta chains reported below all come from one sample, sequenced in a study of post-analysis software for immune sequencing data. Study findings and constraints: TRBV5-6, TRBV5-1 and TRBV20-1 belonged to a set of roughly five TRBV segments that were more frequent in patients than controls.

Presence of unique molecular identifiers characterized the TCR beta cDNA libraries. TCRdb itself ran the PCR reads through MiXCR, one entry per CDR3 protein. The repertoire includes over 300,000 distinct CDR3 sequences, around a third of them detected once, and around an eighth sits in the top ten. The antigens these receptors bind are not known. Sample: blood. The receptors come from a girl aged 10 to 17 with multiple sclerosis.

The rearrangement joins TRBV12-3 or TRBV12-4 to TRBJ2-7, with D perhaps matching TRBD1 or TRBD2 (5 bases each). V was trimmed by 0 bases and J by 0 bases, leaving 12 bases between them. The CDR3 loop spans 16 amino acids. CDR3 residues: CASSLAGRGGSYEQYF. The CDR3 nucleotides read TGTGCCAGCAGTTTAGCCGGACGGGGCGGCTCCTACGAGCAGTACTTC.

There are a few counts of this clonotype. CDR3 in DNA: TGTGCCAGCAGCTTCATCGAGGGATCGCAGTATTTT. Translating gives CASSFIEGSQYF. This chain uses TRBV7-8 with TRBJ2-3; weak D call: TRBD2 (5 bases). Between the trimmed V and J ends, which lost 3 bases and 10 bases, there was a span of 11 bases. The CDR3 is 12 amino acids. From germline, CDR1 is SGHVS and CDR2 FQNEAQ.

This sequence joins TRBV6-2 or TRBV6-3 and TRBJ1-6; a possible D gene is TRBD1 (5 bases). In germline, CDR1 is MNHEY, CDR2 SVGEGT. V lost 8 bases and J 3 bases, leaving 17 bases between the germline ends. CDR3 length: 16 residues. CDR3 bases: TGTGCCAGCCGCTCCGTAGCCGGACACTATAATTCACCCCTCCACTTT. It encodes CASRSVAGHYNSPLHF.

The chain employs TRBV7-8 and TRBJ2-1, with 9 positions matching TRBD2. CDR3 length: 16 residues. V was clipped by 2 bases and J by 4 bases; unmatched bases: 6. From germline, CDR1 is SGHVS and CDR2 FQNEAQ. CDR3 amino acids: CASSLPRGGDYNEQFF. The DNA for the CDR3 is TGTGCCAGCAGCTTACCGCGCGGGGGGGATTACAATGAGCAGTTCTTC. The variable domain in full, with the rest retrieved from reference TRBV7-8 and TRBJ2-1, is GAGVSQSPRYKVAKRGQDVALRCDPISGHVSLFWYQQALGQGPEFLTYFQNEAQLDKSGLPSDRFFAERPEGSVSTLKIQRTQQEDSAVYLCASSLPRGGDYNEQFFGPGTRLTVL.

This clonotype was counted only a few times. The V gene is TRBV3-1, the J gene TRBJ2-3; D unresolved. Trimming pared 4 bases from V and 0 bases from J, leaving 11 bases between. Per germline, CDR1 LGHDT and CDR2 YNNKEL (reference sequence). This CDR3 has 15 residues. The CDR3 nucleotides are TGTGCCAGCAGCCCCGTAGGGCGAAGCACAGATACGCAGTATTTT. It is translated as CASSPVGRSTDTQYF.

This clonotype was detected only once. This chain joins TRBV9 and TRBJ2-5; maybe TRBD1 (6 bases). Germline V gene sequence: CDR1 SGDLS, CDR2 YYNGEE. Deletions cut 3 bases from V and 1 base from J, with 13 bases between. The CDR3 spans 15 residues. Here the CDR3 DNA reads TGTGCCAGCAGCGACGAAGGGGGTGGCCAAGAGACCCAGTACTTC. The encoded protein is CASSDEGGGQETQYF. Based on the CDR3 plus reference TRBV9 and TRBJ2-5, the full variable domain is DSGVTQTPKHLITATGQRVTLRCSPRSGDLSVYWYQQSLDQGLQFLIQYYNGEERAKGNILERFSAQQFPDLHSELNLSSLELGDSALYFCASSDEGGGQETQYFGPGTRLLVL.

This clonotype was seen only a few times. The chain recombines TRBV7-2 with TRBJ2-3; D call uncertain. The CDR3 is 15 residues long. V shed 5 bases and J shed 2 bases, with 14 bases lying between them. Germline values: CDR1 SGHTA, CDR2 FQGNSA. Written as DNA, the CDR3 is TGTGCCAGCAGCCCGCCCCTAGATTACACAGATACGCAGTATTTT. Its translation: CASSPPLDYTDTQYF.

This clonotype was found once. The rearrangement links TRBV29-1 to TRBJ2-2; D is possibly TRBD2 (6 bases). Deletions cut 4 bases from V and 7 bases from J, with 13 bases between. The CDR3 spans 13 residues. Germline CDR1 and CDR2: SQVTM and ANQGSEA. The CDR3 sequence: CSVGDLGSGELFF. The CDR3 DNA follows: TGCAGCGTTGGGGATCTCGGGAGCGGGGAGCTGTTTTTT.

This clonotype was seen a handful of times. J is TRBJ1-2 and V is TRBV6-6; D uncertain. The CDR3 has 13 residues. V shed 5 bases and J shed 7 bases, with 14 bases lying between them. Germline CDR1 reads MNHNY; CDR2 reads SVGAGI (reference sequence). For the CDR3, the DNA is TGTGCCAGCAGTCCCACCGTAGCGGGTGGCTACACCTTC. It encodes CASSPTVAGGYTF.

There are a few counts of this clonotype. The chain combines TRBV6-5 with TRBJ2-5, with D possibly matching TRBD1 (6 bases). The CDR3 has 12 residues. V lost 4 bases and J lost 7, with 10 bases in between. Per the germline V gene, CDR1 is MNHEY and CDR2 is SVGAGI. CDR3 residues: CASSWGRGTQYF. The CDR3 DNA sequence: TGTGCCAGCAGTTGGGGGCGAGGGACCCAGTACTTC.

V is TRBV6-5 and J is TRBJ2-5; D not resolved. From germline, CDR1 is MNHEY and CDR2 SVGAGI. V was pared by 0 bases and J by 1 base, with 9 bases between. The CDR3 is made up of 15 amino acids. The CDR3 protein is CASSYSNRVQETQYF. Written as DNA, the CDR3 is TGTGCCAGCAGTTACTCGAACCGGGTCCAAGAGACCCAGTACTTC.

The chain recombines TRBV29-1 with TRBJ2-5; TRBD1 agrees at 8 bases. V was pared by 5 bases and J by 4 bases, with 6 bases of the junction left unmatched. The CDR3 loop spans 13 amino acids. Germline V CDR1 and CDR2: SQVTM, ANQGSEA. CDR3 sequence (DNA): TGCAGCGTTAATCAGGGGGCCGCAGAGACCCAGTACTTC. Translation: CSVNQGAAETQYF.

The V and J genes are TRBV5-1 and TRBJ2-1, with 7 bases fitting TRBD1. CDR1 SGHRS and CDR2 YFSETQ come from the germline V gene. The CDR3 has 15 residues. The V segment lost 4 bases and the J segment 4 bases; nucleotides outside the gene matches: 8. CDR3 protein: CASSPEGAAYNEQFF. CDR3 nucleotides: TGCGCCAGCAGCCCTGAGGGGGCTGCTTACAATGAGCAGTTCTTC.

This clonotype has a handful of counts. This chain joins TRBV12-3 or TRBV12-4 and TRBJ2-5, with 9 bases aligning to TRBD1. This CDR3 contains 15 residues. Trimming removed 6 bases from V and 5 bases from J; junction bases left unmatched: 10. Here the CDR3 DNA reads TGTGCCAGCAGCATTTTCGGGACAGGGCTTGAGACCCAGTACTTC. It yields the protein CASSIFGTGLETQYF.

The chain couples TRBV2 to TRBJ2-6, with D perhaps given as TRBD1 or TRBD2 (5 bases each). Trimming shortened V by 2 bases and J by 4 bases, and 18 bases separated the two germline ends. Per germline, CDR1 SNHLY and CDR2 FYNNEI. The CDR3 runs 18 residues. The CDR3: CASSEPGRVDVGANVLTF. Here the CDR3 DNA reads TGTGCCAGCAGTGAACCGGGACGGGTCGACGTCGGGGCCAACGTCCTGACTTTC.

The chain combines TRBV7-6 with TRBJ2-3; D not resolved. The germline V gene has CDR1 SGHVS and CDR2 FNYEAQ. With 5 bases removed from V and 8 bases from J, the gap between germline ends came to 14 bases. The CDR3 runs 13 residues. DNA of the CDR3: TGTGCCAGCAGCAGGGTGCGAGCAGGTACGCAGTATTTT. Amino acids: CASSRVRAGTQYF. The full variable domain, its missing parts supplied by reference TRBV7-6 and TRBJ2-3, is GAGVSQSPRYKVTKRGQDVALRCDPISGHVSLYWYRQALGQGPEFLTYFNYEAQQDKSGLPNDRFSAERPEGSISTLTIQRTEQRDSAMYRCASSRVRAGTQYFGPGTRLTVL.

The CDR3 spells CASSSGQLKETQYF. CDR3 DNA sequence: TGTGCCAGCAGCTCTGGACAGCTGAAAGAGACCCAGTACTTC. The chain employs TRBV7-2 and TRBJ2-5, with D perhaps TRBD1 (6 bases). Between the trimmed V and J ends, which lost 4 bases and 3 bases, there was a span of 12 bases. This CDR3 region has 14 residues. The germline CDR1 and CDR2 sequences are SGHTA and FQGNSA.

The chain uses TRBV3-1 and TRBJ1-4, with D tentatively TRBD1 (6 bases). The CDR3 is 15 amino acids. V was cut by 5 bases and J by 8 bases, with 18 bases left in between. Germline lookup yields CDR1 LGHDT and CDR2 YNNKEL (reference sequence). CDR3: CASSNGPGAEEKLFF. The CDR3 nucleotides are TGTGCCAGCAGCAACGGACCAGGGGCAGAAGAAAAACTGTTTTTT.

This clonotype was seen a handful of times. The chain combines TRBV13 with TRBJ2-3; 7 nucleotides align to TRBD1. This CDR3 comprises 14 residues. The V and J ends lost 0 bases and 5 bases, in that order; junction bases with no gene match: 2. CDR1 is PRHDT, CDR2 FYEKMQ, per germline (reference sequence). CDR3 in amino acids: CASSLGDRVDTQYF. CDR3 sequence (DNA): TGTGCCAGCAGCTTAGGCGACAGGGTAGATACGCAGTATTTT.

The chain recombines TRBV5-1 with TRBJ2-7; tentative D call: TRBD2 (5 bases). The J call is in doubt because the DNA end fits TRBJ2-5 better. This CDR3 is built from 15 residues. Germline-derived CDR1 and CDR2 are SGHRS and YFSETQ. CDR3 residues: CASSSVSGNTETQYF. In DNA form, the CDR3 reads TGCGCCAGCAGCTCGGTTTCCGGGAATACAGAGACCCAGTACTTC.

This clonotype showed up just a few times. V is TRBV2 and J is TRBJ2-7, with 9 bases matching TRBD2. CDR3 length: 13 amino acids. Germline V gene lookup returns CDR1 SNHLY and CDR2 FYNNEI. V gave up 3 bases and J gave up 6 bases; unmatched junction bases: 3. The chain's CDR3 is CASSDSGGLEQYF. The CDR3 DNA follows: TGTGCCAGCAGTGACAGCGGGGGGCTCGAGCAGTACTTC. Variable domain in full (rest from reference TRBV2 and TRBJ2-7): EPEVTQTPSHQVTQMGQEVILRCVPISNHLYFYWYRQILGQKVEFLVSFYNNEISEKSEIFDDQFSVERPDGSNFTLKIRSTKLEDSAMYFCASSDSGGLEQYFGPGTRLTVT.

The sample holds many counts of this clonotype. V is TRBV12-3 or TRBV12-4 and J is TRBJ2-3; D might be TRBD2 (5 bases). The CDR3 totals 14 residues. V was clipped by 6 bases and J by 1 base, with 11 bases between them. The CDR3 here is CASRPGTGTDTQYF. CDR3 nucleotide sequence: TGTGCCAGCAGACCGGGAACGGGCACAGATACGCAGTATTTT.

With respect to this clonotype: One end of the junction does not line up with germline, which may come from a read error. V and J are TRBV20-1 and TRBJ2-1, with D perhaps matching TRBD1 (6 bases). Germline V gene sequence: CDR1 DFQATT, CDR2 SNEGSKA (reference sequence). This CDR3 contains 13 residues. The CDR3 sequence is CSAREDRRNEQFF. The CDR3 DNA is TGCAGTGCGAGAGAAGACAGGCGAAATGAGCAGTTCTTC.

This clonotype was seen a few times. This chain uses TRBV20-1 with TRBJ2-1; D unresolved. Trimming took 4 bases from V and 4 from J, leaving 5 bases between them. Germline CDR1 is DFQATT and CDR2 is SNEGSKA (reference sequence). CDR3 length: 11 residues. The CDR3 here is CSANSYNEQFF. In nucleotides, the CDR3 is TGCAGTGCTAATTCTTACAATGAGCAGTTCTTC.

The chain employs TRBV9 and TRBJ2-4, with D hard to call. The DNA end is a closer match to TRBJ2-7, so the J assignment may be wrong. Germline CDR1 and CDR2: SGDLS and YYNGEE. The CDR3 contains 13 residues. CDR3 amino acids: CASSVVLNSEQYF. Written as DNA, the CDR3 is TGTGCCAGCAGCGTAGTCCTTAATAGCGAGCAGTACTTC.

The chain is built from TRBV5-5 and TRBJ1-1; tentative D call: TRBD1 (6 bases). This CDR3 is built from 15 residues. The germline CDR1 and CDR2 sequences are SGHKS and YYEKEE (reference sequence). The V end lost 5 bases, the J end lost 4 bases, and 18 bases lay between the germline ends. The CDR3, as DNA: TGTGCCAGCAGACGCGTTGCAGGGGTGACCACTGAAGCTTTCTTT. This gives the protein CASRRVAGVTTEAFF. Based on the CDR3 plus reference TRBV5-5 and TRBJ1-1, the full variable domain is DAGVTQSPTHLIKTRGQQVTLRCSPISGHKSVSWYQQVLGQGPQFIFQYYEKEERGRGNFPDRFSARQFPNYSSELNVNALLLGDSALYLCASRRVAGVTTEAFFGQGTRLTVV.

This clonotype was seen once. The chain combines TRBV7-8 with TRBJ1-5, with D possibly being TRBD1 (5 bases). The germline CDR1 and CDR2 sequences are SGHVS and FQNEAQ. Trimming shortened V by 0 bases and J by 6 bases, and 9 bases separated the two germline ends. This CDR3 has 14 residues. The CDR3 DNA follows: TGTGCCAGCAGCTTAGCAGGGGTAGGTCAGCCCCAGCATTTT. This codes for CASSLAGVGQPQHF.

This clonotype was seen more than once but under ten times. The J gene is TRBJ2-7, the V gene TRBV10-3; possible D gene TRBD2, 5 bases. Germline V gene data show CDR1 as ENHRY and CDR2 as SYGVKD. The germline V and J ends were trimmed by 3 bases and 5 bases, with 17 bases remaining between them. This CDR3 is 15 amino acids long. CDR3 region: CAISERLAGLDEQYF. The CDR3, as DNA: TGTGCCATCAGTGAACGCCTAGCCGGCCTAGACGAGCAGTACTTC.